This T cell receptor beta chain was sequenced in a study of neurological immune-mediated disorders (dated by TCRdb to the late 2010s). General notes on the study: Using UMI-based sequencing, the study compared peripheral blood TCR-beta repertoires from patients with HTLV-I-associated myelopathy (HAM/TSP), patients with multiple sclerosis, and healthy controls. Longitudinal samples, technical triplicates and paired sorted CD4+ and CD8+ T-cell subsets, alongside PBMC samples, were included among the 106 TCR-beta libraries. The cohort comprised 60 to 75 subjects: roughly 14 HAM/TSP patients, some 34 multiple sclerosis patients and approximately 20 healthy controls.

The study at large found these results: The highest TCR clonal expansion was observed in HAM/TSP patients, whereas the lowest was observed in MS patients, even when compared with healthy controls. No identical CDR3 amino acid sequences were found to be shared among expanded clones across subjects, suggesting that TCR-beta repertoires were private in all groups.

cDNA was synthesized by template-switch 5'RACE using a primer carrying a 10-nucleotide random unique molecular identifier by which each TCR transcript was tagged. Every sequencing run yielded over 170 million TCR-beta sequences covering 15-18 subjects. The RNeasy kit was used for extraction of total RNA. The KAPA Real-time Library Amplification kit was used to amplify TCR-beta VDJ regions with primers targeting the TCR constant region and the 5'RACE anchor. Sample indexes and Illumina adaptors were added in a first PCR, and a second PCR then increased library yield. After Ampure bead purification, the roughly 650 bp TCR product was size-selected on a 2% E-gel SizeSelection system. Before pooling, libraries had their quality checked on a Bioanalyzer, their concentration measured with Qubit, and their quantity determined with the Kapa Library Quantification kit. Paired-end 2 x 150 bp sequencing of the libraries was performed on an Illumina HiSeq 2500. To increase sequence diversity, about 23-32% phiX was spiked into each library pool. The paper's data handling went like this. The UMI-based MiGEC pipeline processed quality-filtered reads and removed over 85% of raw TCR sequences during error correction. IMGT germline references were used for alignment of VDJ genes, and clonotypes were defined by a unique CDR3 amino acid sequence together with V-J genes. Clonal expansion, Shannon diversity and CDR3 relatedness (CalcPairwiseDistances, ClusterSamples) were evaluated with VDJtools, and phylogenetic trees were built with CLCbio workbench. Using coefficient-of-variation modelling across technical triplicates, the study counted a clone as expanded if it had at least 8 unique UMIs. TCRdb reran the public reads through fastp at Q25 and MiXCR, keeping productive beta chains. For every CDR3 protein sequence, its rows merge into one entry that carries the most common genes and DNA. The V and J calls come from TCRdb's annotation, not from the publication. The sample table records around 16,000 distinct CDR3 sequences; around 3.4% of these occur just once. Jointly, the top ten make up around 20% of the sample.

From its cysteine to its phenylalanine, the CDR3 spans 13 amino acids. The CDR3 DNA has 39 bases and is translated from base 1. Relative to germline, V is 4 bases shorter and J is 3 bases shorter, with 10 bases between their ends. Based on the germline V gene, the CDR1 and CDR2 sequences are MRHNA and SNTAGT. Healthy controls were blood bank volunteers in Maryland, USA. Sorted-subset TCR libraries were prepared from approximately 1 million sorted CD4+ or CD8+ T cells. PBMCs were separated from peripheral blood using Ficoll-Hypaque density gradient centrifugation and then cryopreserved in liquid nitrogen. The study also sequenced paired sorted CD4+ and CD8+ subsets from healthy controls, HAM/TSP patients and MS patients. This clonotype was observed at least ten times. Its cognate antigen has yet to be identified. Per-base quality was not reported, and no clone a single base away is much larger than it.

Sequencing was carried out using CD8+ T cells from blood. The chain joins TRBV6-4 to TRBJ2-7; D gene: possibly TRBD2, on 6 matching bases. This TCR was recovered from a woman between 40 and 50 years old in good health. The DNA sequence is given as TGTGCCAGCAGTGGTGGGCGGGGCTACGAGCAGTACTTC. This sequence encodes CASSGGRGYEQYF.